These 6 T cell receptor beta chains were all obtained from the same sample, sequenced in a study of T cell responses to AZD1222 COVID-19 vaccine. Measured with immunoSEQ multiplex PCR; TCRdb has only the in-frame clones, and not every one. The sample includes about 130,000 clones, approximately 92% seen only once; the top ten take approximately 6.5%. Source: peripheral blood, taken 28 days after the second AZD1222 dose. Every receptor here comes from an adult who received the AZD1222 COVID-19 vaccine.

The gene calls are TRBV10-3 and TRBJ1-1; 9 bases line up with TRBD1. The CDR3 contains 15 residues. Germline loops: CDR1 ENHRY, CDR2 SYGVKD. J was trimmed by 4 bases and V by 7 bases; bases with no gene match: 10. CDR3 DNA sequence: TGTGCCATCAACCCAGGACAGGGGAAGACCACTGAAGCTTTCTTT. Amino acid sequence: CAINPGQGKTTEAFF.

The gene calls are TRBV29-1 and TRBJ1-1; maybe TRBD1 (6 bases). Germline lookup yields CDR1 SQVTM and CDR2 ANQGSEA. The CDR3 covers 10 residues. The V end lost 4 bases, the J end lost 6 bases, and 6 bases lay between the germline ends. The CDR3 spells CSVAGAEAFF. Here the CDR3 DNA reads TGCAGCGTTGCAGGGGCTGAAGCTTTCTTT.

This clone was detected only once. The rearrangement links TRBV6-5 to TRBJ1-6; TRBD1 is a possible D gene (5 bases). There are 14 residues in the CDR3. The V end lost 10 bases, the J end lost 6 bases, and 16 bases lay between the germline ends. CDR1 is MNHEY, CDR2 SVGAGI, per germline. The CDR3 sequence: CATGTGFSNSPLHF. The CDR3 DNA reads TGTGCCACCGGGACTGGGTTCTCTAATTCACCCCTCCACTTT.

V usage is TRBV3-1 (or the pseudogene TRBV3-2) and J usage is TRBJ2-1; D uncertain. This CDR3 comprises 15 residues. Trimming left V 0 bases short and J 3 bases short, with 9 bases between. Germline assignment: CDR1 LGHDT and CDR2 YNNKEL (reference sequence). The CDR3 here is CASSQDVVGYNEQFF. CDR3 bases: TGTGCCAGCAGCCAAGACGTTGTGGGCTACAATGAGCAGTTCTTC.

The V and J genes are TRBV6-4 and TRBJ1-5; TRBD1 is a possible D gene (6 bases). This CDR3 contains 13 residues. The germline gives CDR1 MRHNA, CDR2 SNTAGT. V was clipped by 5 bases and J by 4 bases, with 9 bases between them. For the CDR3, the DNA is TGTGCCAGCAGTCCTCAGGGGAATCAGCCCCAGCATTTT. Translating gives CASSPQGNQPQHF.

The V and J genes are TRBV19 and TRBJ2-7, with a possible D match to TRBD1 (5 bases). The CDR3 runs 13 residues. Looked up from germline, CDR1 is LNHDA and CDR2 is SQIVND (reference sequence). V gave up 6 bases and J gave up 6 bases, with 15 bases separating them. The CDR3 sequence: CASSTLQALEQYF. As DNA, the CDR3 is TGTGCCAGTAGCACCCTACAGGCACTCGAGCAGTACTTC.